The sample holds many counts of the clone carrying this TCR beta chain. Its antigen is unknown. TCR beta CDR3 region amplification was performed from RNA transcripts. HTBI primers were employed in a first-round RT-PCR of the TCR CDR3. Using its own MiXCR run on the multiplex PCR reads, TCRdb lists one record per CDR3 protein. The sample records hundreds of thousands of distinct CDR3 sequences, around 20% being singletons. These data originate in a study of T cells in Graves' hyperthyroidism and ophthalmopathy. Study details: At initial diagnosis, before any treatment had begun, peripheral blood was obtained.

J lost 8 bases, V lost 4 bases, and 9 bases had no gene match. Per germline, CDR1 SNHLY and CDR2 FYNNEI. The CDR3 length is 15 residues. Study-wide findings and caveats: Most clonotypes that expanded in the thyroid above 0.001 also showed up in blood.

Aged 18 to 65, the patients had hyperthyroidism that was newly diagnosed and had lasted under 2 months. The sample comprised blood. The rearrangement joins TRBV2 to TRBJ2-1, with 9 bases fitting TRBD1. This sequence originates from a woman between 45 and 60 years old with Graves' hyperthyroidism that later progressed to Graves' ophthalmopathy. The CDR3 DNA sequence: TGTGCCAGCAGTGTACCGGGACAGGGCTTCGATGAGCAGTTCTTC. It specifies CASSVPGQGFDEQFF.